The 28 T cell receptor beta chains given below trace back to one sample, sequenced in a study of blood T cell repertoires in COVID-19. Produced via immunoSEQ multiplex PCR; TCRdb's table is partial and in-frame only. The table lists roughly 100,000 clones, about 70% of them singletons. Input material: peripheral blood. The source of these receptors is a human donor with acute or convalescent COVID-19. The donor label of this sample is uncertain.

This clone was picked up many times. Other DNA sequences of this sample code for an identical CDR3. The gene calls are TRBV5-1 and TRBJ1-2; TRBD1 matches 7 bases. The ends lost 4 bases at V and 5 bases at J; junction bases unmatched: 8. CDR1 is SGHRS, CDR2 YFSETQ, per germline. The CDR3 is 14 residues long. DNA for the CDR3: TGCGCCAGCAGCCCCCAGGGGGGAAGTTATGGCTACACCTTC. Translated, it gives CASSPQGGSYGYTF.

The chain uses TRBV30 and TRBJ1-1; D is perhaps TRBD1 (5 bases). The ends were cut back, 5 bases at V and 0 bases at J, with 13 bases in the middle. Germline V gene data show CDR1 as GTSNPN and CDR2 as SVGIG (reference sequence). This CDR3 spans 14 amino acids. In DNA form, the CDR3 reads TGTGCCTGGGGGAGGGACTCCATGAACACTGAAGCTTTCTTT. As protein: CAWGRDSMNTEAFF. The entire variable domain, with the rest obtained from reference TRBV30 and TRBJ1-1, is as follows: SQTIHQWPATLVQPVGSPLSLECTVEGTSNPNLYWYRQAAGRGLQLLFYSVGIGQISSEVPQNLSASRPQDRQFILSSKKLLLSDSGFYLCAWGRDSMNTEAFFGQGTRLTVV.

Only one count was recorded for this clone. The chain combines TRBV15 with TRBJ2-5; 13 bases match TRBD2. Germline CDR1 is LNHNV and CDR2 is YYDKDF (reference sequence). The V and J ends lost 1 base and 1 base, in that order; junction bases with no gene match: 0. There are 16 residues in the CDR3. CDR3 nucleotide sequence: TGTGCCACCAGCAGAGGGACTAGCGGGGGCCAAGAGACCCAGTACTTC. It specifies CATSRGTSGGQETQYF. Filled out from reference TRBV15 and TRBJ2-5, the complete variable domain reads DAMVIQNPRYQVTQFGKPVTLSCSQTLNHNVMYWYQQKSSQAPKLLFHYYDKDFNNEADTPDNFQSRRPNTSFCFLDIRSPGLGDTAMYLCATSRGTSGGQETQYFGPGTRLLVL.

The chain links TRBV6-5 to TRBJ2-2; 7 nucleotides agree with TRBD1. The germline V gene encodes CDR1 MNHEY and CDR2 SVGAGI. The CDR3 contains 14 residues. V lost 5 bases, J lost 5 bases, and 5 bases stayed unmatched. The CDR3 region is CASSRQGRTGELFF. The CDR3 bases are TGTGCCAGCAGTCGACAGGGACGAACCGGGGAGCTGTTTTTT.

The gene calls are TRBV5-1 and TRBJ2-7; 10 bases are shared with TRBD1. Germline-derived CDR1 and CDR2 are SGHRS and YFSETQ. CDR3 length: 13 residues. Trimming removed 3 bases from V and 6 bases from J; junction bases left unmatched: 3. CDR3 protein: CASSWGQGTEQYF. As DNA, the CDR3 is TGCGCCAGCAGCTGGGGACAGGGGACCGAGCAGTACTTC.

The chain combines TRBV5-6 with TRBJ1-1; D not resolved. V lost 0 bases, J lost 0 bases, and 12 bases lay in between. CDR1 and CDR2 from the germline V gene are SGHDT and YYEEEE. The CDR3 contains 16 residues. The CDR3 reads CASSLAFASMNTEAFF. For the CDR3, the DNA is TGTGCCAGCAGCTTGGCCTTTGCCAGTATGAACACTGAAGCTTTCTTT. Full variable domain (remainder filled in from reference TRBV5-6 and TRBJ1-1): DAGVTQSPTHLIKTRGQQVTLRCSPKSGHDTVSWYQQALGQGPQFIFQYYEEEERQRGNFPDRFSGHQFPNYSSELNVNALLLGDSALYLCASSLAFASMNTEAFFGQGTRLTVV.

The chain joins TRBV13 to TRBJ2-2; D is uncertain. Trimming pared 3 bases from V and 4 bases from J, leaving 9 bases between. Germline lookup yields CDR1 PRHDT and CDR2 FYEKMQ (reference sequence). This CDR3 spans 14 amino acids. In DNA, the CDR3 is TGTGCCAGCAGCTTTCGCCGAGGCACCGGGGAGCTGTTTTTT. Translated: CASSFRRGTGELFF.

The V and J genes are TRBV4-2 and TRBJ2-7; D remains ambiguous. Trimming removed 0 bases at V and 3 bases at J, with 12 bases between. The CDR3 length is 15 residues. Germline V CDR1 and CDR2: LGHNA, YNFKEQ. CDR3 loop: CASSQDPQRSYEQYF. CDR3 DNA: TGTGCCAGCAGCCAAGATCCACAGAGAAGCTACGAGCAGTACTTC.

The chain is built from TRBV6-2 or TRBV6-3 and TRBJ2-3; maybe TRBD2 (6 bases). This CDR3 contains 15 residues. The V gene lost 2 bases and the J gene lost 5 bases, with 14 bases spanning the gap. From germline, CDR1 is MNHEY and CDR2 SVGEGT. The CDR3 loop reads CASSYGTGNLDTQYF. CDR3 nucleotide sequence: TGTGCCAGCAGTTACGGGACTGGAAATTTAGATACGCAGTATTTT.

The genes are TRBV12-5 and TRBJ2-1; 7 positions agree with TRBD2. J lost 8 bases, V lost 1 base, and 2 bases had no gene match. Germline V gene lookup returns CDR1 LGHNT and CDR2 FRNRAP. This CDR3 region has 13 residues. As DNA, the CDR3 is TGTGCTAGTGGTTTGGAGGGGAGGGATGAGCAGTTCTTC. Protein sequence: CASGLEGRDEQFF.

There are a few counts of this clone. The chain couples TRBV19 to TRBJ2-2, with 7 bases that match TRBD1. Per germline, CDR1 LNHDA and CDR2 SQIVND (reference sequence). The CDR3 loop spans 15 amino acids. V dropped 3 bases and J dropped 6; count of bases not matched to a gene: 7. CDR3 in amino acids: CASSIDRVPAGELFF. The CDR3 DNA reads as TGTGCCAGTAGTATCGACAGGGTTCCCGCCGGGGAGCTGTTTTTT.

This chain links TRBV5-5 with TRBJ1-2; 11 positions agree with TRBD1. This CDR3 contains 15 residues. Trimming took 4 bases from V and 5 from J; bases not matched to a gene: 7. Germline CDR1 SGHKS, CDR2 YYEKEE (reference sequence). Here the CDR3 reads CASSVIGTGGYGYTF. The CDR3 DNA is TGTGCCAGCAGCGTTATCGGGACAGGGGGATATGGCTACACCTTC.

The rearrangement uses TRBV5-1 and TRBJ1-1; 7 bases are a match to TRBD1. V trimming: 1 base; J trimming: 4 bases; junction bases outside the gene matches: 7. This CDR3 region has 15 residues. Germline V lookup: CDR1 SGHRS, CDR2 YFSETQ. This CDR3 reads CASSLSGTVGTEAFF. The DNA of the CDR3 is TGCGCCAGCAGCTTGTCGGGGACAGTGGGCACTGAAGCTTTCTTT.

The V call is TRBV3-1 (or the pseudogene TRBV3-2), the J call TRBJ1-1; no clear D gene. The V end lost 3 bases, the J end lost 11 bases, and 16 bases lay between the germline ends. CDR1 is LGHDT and CDR2 is YNNKEL in the germline V gene (reference sequence). The CDR3 is made up of 13 amino acids. The DNA of the CDR3 is TGTGCCAGCAGCCAGAGGGTCCGGAGGGAGGCTTTCTTT. As protein: CASSQRVRREAFF.

The chain employs TRBV24-1 and TRBJ2-5; 10 positions agree with TRBD2. There are 18 residues in the CDR3. The J segment lost 5 bases and the V segment lost 1 base, leaving 12 bases of the junction unmatched. Per the germline V gene, CDR1 is KGHDR and CDR2 is SFDVKD. This CDR3 is CATSDFPERGGPMETQYF. The CDR3 DNA follows: TGTGCCACCAGTGATTTTCCAGAGCGGGGGGGCCCTATGGAGACCCAGTACTTC.

This clone has more than one count but fewer than ten. The V and J genes are TRBV6-6 and TRBJ1-5; D possibly corresponds to TRBD1 (6 bases). CDR3 length equals 14 residues. V lost 11 bases and J lost 6, with 20 bases in between. Germline-derived CDR1 and CDR2 are MNHNY and SVGAGI (reference sequence). This CDR3 reads CAAQGQGGAQPQHF. The CDR3 nucleotides are TGTGCCGCGCAGGGGCAGGGTGGGGCTCAGCCCCAGCATTTT.

The rearrangement uses TRBV30 and TRBJ1-6; D may be TRBD1 (6 bases). Trimming removed 8 bases from V and 0 bases from J, with 20 bases in between. This CDR3 is built from 17 residues. Germline CDR1 reads GTSNPN; CDR2 reads SVGIG (reference sequence). CDR3 sequence: CATSWGGSSSYNSPLHF. The CDR3 DNA reads TGTGCCACCTCCTGGGGGGGCTCAAGCTCCTATAATTCACCCCTCCACTTT.

The V and J genes are TRBV29-1 and TRBJ2-1; 7 positions agree with TRBD1. The V and J ends lost 0 bases and 6 bases, in that order; junction bases with no gene match: 8. The CDR3 sequence is 15 residues long. Germline CDR1 and CDR2: SQVTM and ANQGSEA. CDR3 protein: CSVEEPRGTANEQFF. CDR3 DNA sequence: TGCAGCGTTGAAGAGCCTAGGGGGACAGCCAATGAGCAGTTCTTC.

The chain is built from TRBV11-2 and TRBJ1-3; D remains ambiguous. The CDR3 runs 15 residues. Trimming pared 5 bases from V and 0 bases from J, leaving 11 bases between. The germline V gene encodes CDR1 SGHAT and CDR2 FQNNGV. As DNA, the CDR3 is TGTGCCAGCAGCCCCGCGGAGAGCTCTGGAAACACCATATATTTT. Translating it yields CASSPAESSGNTIYF.

This chain joins TRBV12-3 or TRBV12-4 and TRBJ1-2, with TRBD1 matching 7 bases. This CDR3 is 13 amino acids long. J lost 8 bases, V lost 6 bases, and 9 bases had no gene match. This CDR3 is CASSTTGIYGYTF. The CDR3 DNA follows: TGTGCCAGCAGCACGACAGGGATTTACGGCTACACCTTC.

The rearrangement uses TRBV7-9 and TRBJ1-4; D call uncertain. From germline, CDR1 is SEHNR and CDR2 FQNEAQ (reference sequence). CDR3 length: 15 amino acids. Trimming took off 1 base at V and 6 bases at J, with 12 bases between the two ends. Here the CDR3 DNA reads TGTGCCAGCAGCTTAGGCCTGGCATACCATGAAAAACTGTTTTTT. Amino acids: CASSLGLAYHEKLFF. Together with reference TRBV7-9 and TRBJ1-4, the CDR3 gives the full variable domain: DTGVSQNPRHKITKRGQNVTFRCDPISEHNRLYWYRQTLGQGPEFLTYFQNEAQLEKSRLLSDRFSAERPKGSFSTLEIQRTEQGDSAMYLCASSLGLAYHEKLFFGSGTQLSVL.

The gene calls are TRBV2 and TRBJ1-2, with 8 bases matching TRBD1. Germline V gene lookup returns CDR1 SNHLY and CDR2 FYNNEI. Trimming took 6 bases from V and 4 from J; bases not matched to a gene: 10. This CDR3 has 15 amino acids. Written as DNA, the CDR3 is TGTGCCAGCAGGGGACAGGACCTGAATTCCTATGGCTACACCTTC. It is translated as CASRGQDLNSYGYTF.

A few counts support this clone. V is TRBV4-1 and J is TRBJ2-6; 13 positions match TRBD2. The V and J ends lost 3 bases and 2 bases, in that order; junction bases with no gene match: 4. The CDR3 runs 18 residues. CDR1 and CDR2 (germline): MGHRA, YSYEKL. CDR3 DNA: TGCGCCAGCAGCCAGGGACTAGCGGGGATCACTGGGGCCAACGTCCTGACTTTC. Translating gives CASSQGLAGITGANVLTF.

This CDR3 reads CASSLGTGYVDQPQHF. The CDR3 DNA reads TGTGCCAGCAGCTTAGGGACAGGGTATGTCGATCAGCCCCAGCATTTT. This chain connects TRBV11-2 to TRBJ1-5; the match to TRBD1 covers 8 bases. CDR3 size: 16 residues. Germline V gene data show CDR1 as SGHAT and CDR2 as FQNNGV. J was trimmed by 5 bases and V by 1 base; bases with no gene match: 7.

The rearrangement joins TRBV7-9 to TRBJ2-3, with 14 positions matching TRBD2. With 3 bases clipped from V and 3 bases from J, the junction kept 2 bases outside the gene matches. The CDR3 is 16 residues long. Germline CDR1 and CDR2: SEHNR and FQNEAQ (reference sequence). For the CDR3, the DNA is TGTGCCAGCAGCTTCTGGACTAGCGGGGGGACAGATACGCAGTATTTT. The encoded protein is CASSFWTSGGTDTQYF.

The chain links TRBV2 to TRBJ1-5; tentative D call: TRBD1 (5 bases). Per the germline V gene, CDR1 is SNHLY and CDR2 is FYNNEI. Trimming took 6 bases from V and 7 from J, leaving 19 bases between them. CDR3 length: 15 residues. DNA for the CDR3: TGTGCCAGCAGAGGACACCCGTGGGGAGGCCAGCCCCAGCATTTT. Translated, it gives CASRGHPWGGQPQHF.

The chain combines TRBV2 with TRBJ1-5; D gene ambiguous. The CDR3 length is 15 residues. Germline V gene sequence: CDR1 SNHLY, CDR2 FYNNEI. V was cut by 6 bases and J by 0 bases, with 12 bases left in between. This chain's CDR3 is CASRSEAYSNQPQHF. In nucleotides, the CDR3 is TGTGCCAGCAGGAGTGAGGCATATAGCAATCAGCCCCAGCATTTT.

This clone appeared a single time. The chain's CDR3 is CASSPDLRGDTGELFF. DNA for the CDR3: TGTGCCAGCAGCCCCGACTTGCGGGGGGACACCGGGGAGCTGTTTTTT. V is TRBV7-8 and J is TRBJ2-2, with 8 nucleotides matching TRBD2. Germline lookup yields CDR1 SGHVS and CDR2 FQNEAQ. This CDR3 region has 16 residues. V was clipped by 5 bases and J by 3 bases; unmatched bases: 8.